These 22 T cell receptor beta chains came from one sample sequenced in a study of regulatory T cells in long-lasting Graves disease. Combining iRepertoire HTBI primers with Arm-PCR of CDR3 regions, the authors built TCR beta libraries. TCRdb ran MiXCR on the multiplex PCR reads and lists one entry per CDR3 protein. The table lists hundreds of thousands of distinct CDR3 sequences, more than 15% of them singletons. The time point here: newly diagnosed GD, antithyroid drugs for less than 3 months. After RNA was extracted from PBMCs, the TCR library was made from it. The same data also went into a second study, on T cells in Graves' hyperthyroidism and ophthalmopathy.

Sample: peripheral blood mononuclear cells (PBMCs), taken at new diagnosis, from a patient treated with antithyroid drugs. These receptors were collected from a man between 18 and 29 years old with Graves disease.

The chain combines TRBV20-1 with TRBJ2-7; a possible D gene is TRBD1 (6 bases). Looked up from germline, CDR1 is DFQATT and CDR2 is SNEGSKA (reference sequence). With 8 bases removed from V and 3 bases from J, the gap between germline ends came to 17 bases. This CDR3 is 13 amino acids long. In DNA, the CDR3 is TGCAGTCCTGTGGACAGTATAAACTACGAGCAGTACTTC. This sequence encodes CSPVDSINYEQYF.

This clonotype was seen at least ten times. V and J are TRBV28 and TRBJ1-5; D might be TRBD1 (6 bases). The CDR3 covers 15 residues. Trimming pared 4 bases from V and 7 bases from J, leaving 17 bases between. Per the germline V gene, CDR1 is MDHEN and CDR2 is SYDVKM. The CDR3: CASSWVVGGDQPQHF. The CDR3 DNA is TGTGCCAGCAGTTGGGTGGTGGGGGGCGACCAGCCCCAGCATTTT.

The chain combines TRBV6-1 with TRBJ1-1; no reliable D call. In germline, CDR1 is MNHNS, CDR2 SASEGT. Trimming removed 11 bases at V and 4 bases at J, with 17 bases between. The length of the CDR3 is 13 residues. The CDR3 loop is CACSAPVSTEAFF. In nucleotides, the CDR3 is TGTGCCTGCTCCGCACCCGTGAGCACTGAAGCTTTCTTT.

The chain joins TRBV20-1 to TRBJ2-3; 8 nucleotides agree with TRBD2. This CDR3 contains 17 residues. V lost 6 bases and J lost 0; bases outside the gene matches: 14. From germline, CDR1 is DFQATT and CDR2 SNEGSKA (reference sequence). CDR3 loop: CSAGLAYLRSSTDTQYF. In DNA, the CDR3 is TGCAGTGCCGGACTAGCCTACCTCCGATCTAGCACAGATACGCAGTATTTT.

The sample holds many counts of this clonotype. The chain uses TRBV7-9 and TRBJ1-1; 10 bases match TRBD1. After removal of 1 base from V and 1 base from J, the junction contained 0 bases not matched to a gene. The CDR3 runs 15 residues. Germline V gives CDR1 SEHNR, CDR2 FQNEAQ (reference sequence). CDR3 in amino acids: CASSLGQGANTEAFF. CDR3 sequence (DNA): TGTGCCAGCAGCTTAGGACAGGGGGCGAACACTGAAGCTTTCTTT.

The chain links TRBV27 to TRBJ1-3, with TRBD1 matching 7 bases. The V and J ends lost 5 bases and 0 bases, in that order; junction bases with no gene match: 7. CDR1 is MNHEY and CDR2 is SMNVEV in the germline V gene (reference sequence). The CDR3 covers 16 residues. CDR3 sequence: CASSMGTELSGNTIYF. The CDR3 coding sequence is TGTGCCAGCAGTATGGGGACAGAACTCTCTGGAAACACCATATATTTT.

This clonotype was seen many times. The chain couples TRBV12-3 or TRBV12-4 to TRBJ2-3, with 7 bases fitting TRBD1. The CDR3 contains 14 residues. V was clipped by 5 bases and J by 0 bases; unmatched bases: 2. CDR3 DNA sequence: TGTGCCAGCAGTGAGACAGGGAGCACAGATACGCAGTATTTT. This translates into CASSETGSTDTQYF.

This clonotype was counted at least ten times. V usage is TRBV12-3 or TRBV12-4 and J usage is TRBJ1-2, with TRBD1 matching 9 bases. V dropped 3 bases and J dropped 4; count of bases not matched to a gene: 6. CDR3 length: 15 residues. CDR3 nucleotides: TGTGCCAGCAGTTTTATTTCGGACAGGGGCTATGGCTACACCTTC. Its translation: CASSFISDRGYGYTF.

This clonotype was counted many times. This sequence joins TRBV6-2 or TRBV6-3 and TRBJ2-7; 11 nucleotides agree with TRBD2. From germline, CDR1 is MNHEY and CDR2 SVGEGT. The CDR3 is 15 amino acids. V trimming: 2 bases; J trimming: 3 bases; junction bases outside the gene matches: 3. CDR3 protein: CASSYPTSGSYEQYF. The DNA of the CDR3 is TGTGCCAGCAGTTACCCCACTAGCGGGAGCTACGAGCAGTACTTC.

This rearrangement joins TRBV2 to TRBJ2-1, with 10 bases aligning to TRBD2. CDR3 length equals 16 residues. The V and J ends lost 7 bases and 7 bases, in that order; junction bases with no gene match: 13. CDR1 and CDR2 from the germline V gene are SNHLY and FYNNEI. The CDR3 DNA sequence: TGTGCCAGCACCCGAGGGAGCGGGAGGGCCGGGAATGAGCAGTTCTTC. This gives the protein CASTRGSGRAGNEQFF.

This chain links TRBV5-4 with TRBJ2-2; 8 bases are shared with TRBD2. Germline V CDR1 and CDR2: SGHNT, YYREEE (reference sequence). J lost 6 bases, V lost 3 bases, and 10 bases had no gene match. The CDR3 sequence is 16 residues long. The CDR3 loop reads CASSSPRGGGAGELFF. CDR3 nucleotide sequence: TGTGCCAGCAGCTCTCCTCGGGGGGGAGGAGCCGGGGAGCTGTTTTTT.

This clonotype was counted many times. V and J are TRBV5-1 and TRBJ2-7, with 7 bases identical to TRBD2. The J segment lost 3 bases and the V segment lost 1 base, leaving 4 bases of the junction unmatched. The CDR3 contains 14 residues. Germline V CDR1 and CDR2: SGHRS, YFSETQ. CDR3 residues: CASSLSTSDYEQYF. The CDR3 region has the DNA TGCGCCAGCAGCTTGTCCACTAGCGACTACGAGCAGTACTTC.

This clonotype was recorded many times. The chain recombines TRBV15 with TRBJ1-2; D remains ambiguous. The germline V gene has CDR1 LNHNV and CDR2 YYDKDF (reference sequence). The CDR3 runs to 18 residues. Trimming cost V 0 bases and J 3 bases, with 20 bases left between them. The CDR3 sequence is CATSRDRMGGNSHYGYTF. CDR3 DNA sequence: TGTGCCACCAGCAGAGATAGAATGGGTGGAAACAGTCACTATGGCTACACCTTC.

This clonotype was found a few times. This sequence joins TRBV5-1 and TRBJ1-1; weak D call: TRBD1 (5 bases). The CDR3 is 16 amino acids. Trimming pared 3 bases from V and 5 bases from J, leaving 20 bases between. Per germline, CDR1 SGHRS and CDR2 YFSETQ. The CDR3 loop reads CASSSSEQASGTEAFF. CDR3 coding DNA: TGCGCCAGCAGCTCATCCGAACAGGCTAGTGGTACTGAAGCTTTCTTT.

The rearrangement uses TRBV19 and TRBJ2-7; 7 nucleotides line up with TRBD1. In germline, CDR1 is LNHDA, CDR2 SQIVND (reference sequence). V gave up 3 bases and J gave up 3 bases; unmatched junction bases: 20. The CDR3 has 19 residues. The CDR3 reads CASSIRGIAVAGDSYEQYF. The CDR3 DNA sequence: TGTGCCAGTAGTATCAGGGGGATCGCCGTGGCGGGTGATAGCTACGAGCAGTACTTC.

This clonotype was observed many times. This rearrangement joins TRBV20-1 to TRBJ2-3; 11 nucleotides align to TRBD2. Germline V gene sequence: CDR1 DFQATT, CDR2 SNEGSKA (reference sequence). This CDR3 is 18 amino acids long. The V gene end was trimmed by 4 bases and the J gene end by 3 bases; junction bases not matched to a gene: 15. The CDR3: CSATWTSGPAPWTDTQYF. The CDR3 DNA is TGCAGTGCTACCTGGACTAGCGGGCCCGCTCCTTGGACAGATACGCAGTATTTT.

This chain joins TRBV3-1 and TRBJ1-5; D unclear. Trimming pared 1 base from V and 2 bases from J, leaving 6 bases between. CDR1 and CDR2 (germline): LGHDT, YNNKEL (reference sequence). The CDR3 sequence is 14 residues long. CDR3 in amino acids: CASSQVPGNQPQHF. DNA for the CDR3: TGTGCCAGCAGCCAAGTTCCCGGCAATCAGCCCCAGCATTTT. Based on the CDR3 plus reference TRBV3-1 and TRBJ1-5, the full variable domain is DTAVSQTPKYLVTQMGNDKSIKCEQNLGHDTMYWYKQDSKKFLKIMFSYNNKELIINETVPNRFSPKSPDKAHLNLHINSLELGDSAVYFCASSQVPGNQPQHFGDGTRLSIL.

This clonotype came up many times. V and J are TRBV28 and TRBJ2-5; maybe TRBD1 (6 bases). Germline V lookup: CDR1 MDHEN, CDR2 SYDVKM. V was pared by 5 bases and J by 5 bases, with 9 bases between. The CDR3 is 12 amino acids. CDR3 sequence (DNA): TGTGCCAGCAGTAGACAGGTGGAGACCCAGTACTTC. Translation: CASSRQVETQYF.

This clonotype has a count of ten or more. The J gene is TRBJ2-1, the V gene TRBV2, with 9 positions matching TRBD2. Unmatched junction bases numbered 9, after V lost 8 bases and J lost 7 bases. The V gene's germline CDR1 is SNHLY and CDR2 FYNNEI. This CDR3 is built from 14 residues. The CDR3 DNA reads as TGTGCCAGCCGTCTGCGGGAGGGAGTGAATGAGCAGTTCTTC. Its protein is CASRLREGVNEQFF. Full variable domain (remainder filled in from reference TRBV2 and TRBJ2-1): EPEVTQTPSHQVTQMGQEVILRCVPISNHLYFYWYRQILGQKVEFLVSFYNNEISEKSEIFDDQFSVERPDGSNFTLKIRSTKLEDSAMYFCASRLREGVNEQFFGPGTRLTVL.

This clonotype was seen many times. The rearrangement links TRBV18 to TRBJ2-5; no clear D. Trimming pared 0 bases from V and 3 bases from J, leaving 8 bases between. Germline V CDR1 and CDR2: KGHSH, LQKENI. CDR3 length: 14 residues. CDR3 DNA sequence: TGTGCCAGCTCACCACCTTCACTTAAAGAGACCCAGTACTTC. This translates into CASSPPSLKETQYF.

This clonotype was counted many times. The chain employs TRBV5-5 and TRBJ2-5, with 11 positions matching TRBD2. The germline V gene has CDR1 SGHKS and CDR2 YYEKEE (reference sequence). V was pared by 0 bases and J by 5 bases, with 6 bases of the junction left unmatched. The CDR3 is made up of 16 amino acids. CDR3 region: CASSLVAGGPRETQYF. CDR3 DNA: TGTGCCAGCAGCTTGGTAGCGGGAGGGCCTAGGGAGACCCAGTACTTC.

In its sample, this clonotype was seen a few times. The CDR3 DNA reads TGCGCCAGCAGCTTGGGGCTAGCGGGCCAGCGGACAGATACGCAGTATTTT. This gives the protein CASSLGLAGQRTDTQYF. The gene calls are TRBV5-1 and TRBJ2-3; 8 nucleotides agree with TRBD2. The V gene's germline CDR1 is SGHRS and CDR2 YFSETQ. The CDR3 extends over 17 amino acids. The J segment lost 3 bases and the V segment lost 0 bases, leaving 9 bases of the junction unmatched.